This paragraph covers one T cell receptor (beta chain) sequence. This sample is part of a study of blood T cell repertoires in COVID-19. Study as a whole: Researchers got acute and convalescent COVID-19 samples from the United States, Italy and Spain. T cells, B-cell-depleted T cells, or PBMCs supplied cDNA or gDNA.

There are 13 residues in the CDR3. V shed 6 bases and J shed 1 base, with 9 bases lying between them. Study processing details: Estimated nucleated cell counts came from reference gene primer amplification. This table comes from immunoSEQ multiplex PCR, and its TCRdb copy is limited to in-frame clones, with some not included. The V and J calls and the clone size are those of that table, but D and trimming were determined from the DNA. Among approximately 90,000 clones listed, approximately 86% were seen once. Sequences were obtained from peripheral blood. The chain combines TRBV12-3 or TRBV12-4 with TRBJ2-5, with D maybe TRBD1 (5 bases). This TCR was sampled from a man in his sixties with acute or convalescent COVID-19. The CDR3 DNA is TGTGCCAGCAGCAATAGGGGCCAAGAGACCCAGTACTTC. Its translation is CASSNRGQETQYF.